This is a list of T cell receptor beta chains from one sample in a study of cytomegalovirus exposure and HLA in healthy donors. The protocol was immunoSEQ multiplex PCR, while the TCRdb copy is restricted to in-frame clones and leaves out a portion. The data contain 120,000 or so clones, around 72% of them seen just once; the ten biggest clones take up just over 8%. Sequencing was done on a sample of PBMCs. These receptors came from a middle-aged woman in good health and CMV-seropositive. CDR3s include the opening cysteine and the closing phenylalanine or tryptophan. The D gene is left open where the match is weak. Size is omitted from some rows. Given values are once, few, many or a class for expanded clones.

d_call: -; clone_size: -; v_call: TRBV25-1; j_call: TRBJ1-2; cdr3_nt: TGTGCCAGCAGACCCTCCGACAGATACTATGGCTACACCTTC; cdr3_aa: CASRPSDRYYGYTF
d_call: -; clone_size: -; v_call: TRBV6-5; j_call: TRBJ1-2; cdr3_nt: TGTGCCAGCAGTTACTCGACGGGAACCTATGGCTACACCTTC; cdr3_aa: CASSYSTGTYGYTF
d_call: -; clone_size: -; v_call: TRBV14; j_call: TRBJ1-2; cdr3_nt: TGTGCCAGCAGCGCTCAGTACTATGGCTACACCTTC; cdr3_aa: CASSAQYYGYTF
d_call: TRBD1; clone_size: -; v_call: TRBV6-1; j_call: TRBJ1-3; cdr3_nt: TGTGCCAGCACCGACAGGGGGCGAGACACCATATATTTT; cdr3_aa: CASTDRGRDTIYF
d_call: TRBD2; clone_size: -; v_call: TRBV29-1; j_call: TRBJ2-1; cdr3_nt: TGCAGCGTTAGGACTAGCGGGGGCCACCACTACAATGAGCAGTTCTTC; cdr3_aa: CSVRTSGGHHYNEQFF
d_call: -; clone_size: -; v_call: TRBV19; j_call: TRBJ1-6; cdr3_nt: TGTGCCAGTAGTATAGTAGGAGATTCACCCCTCCACTTT; cdr3_aa: CASSIVGDSPLHF
d_call: -; clone_size: once; v_call: TRBV4-3; j_call: TRBJ2-7; cdr3_nt: TGCGCCAGCAGCCAAGATTCAGGGGTGCAGTACTTC; cdr3_aa: CASSQDSGVQYF
d_call: -; clone_size: -; v_call: TRBV5-1; j_call: TRBJ1-5; cdr3_nt: TGCGCCAGCAGCTTGGAGCTTAATCAGCCCCAGCATTTT; cdr3_aa: CASSLELNQPQHF
d_call: TRBD1; clone_size: -; v_call: TRBV9; j_call: TRBJ1-3; cdr3_nt: TGTGCCAGCAGCCCCCGACAGGGGTTCTCTGGAAACACCATATATTTT; cdr3_aa: CASSPRQGFSGNTIYF
d_call: -; clone_size: -; v_call: TRBV5-1; j_call: TRBJ2-1; cdr3_nt: TGCGCCAGCAGCTTGGCCGGAGGAAGCGATGAGCAGTTCTTC; cdr3_aa: CASSLAGGSDEQFF
d_call: TRBD2; clone_size: -; v_call: TRBV2; j_call: TRBJ2-1; cdr3_nt: TGTGCCAGCAGAGCGGGGGGCGGAAGCTCCTACAATGAGCAGTTCTTC; cdr3_aa: CASRAGGGSSYNEQFF
d_call: -; clone_size: -; v_call: TRBV15; j_call: TRBJ1-2; cdr3_nt: TGTGCCACCAGCAGTGTGGAGGGTACTTATGGCTACACCTTC; cdr3_aa: CATSSVEGTYGYTF
d_call: -; clone_size: -; v_call: TRBV9; j_call: TRBJ1-1; cdr3_nt: TGTGCCAGCAGCCCAGACGGGGGAGGCTCTGAAGCTTTCTTT; cdr3_aa: CASSPDGGGSEAFF
d_call: -; clone_size: -; v_call: TRBV7-2; j_call: TRBJ1-5; cdr3_nt: TGTGCCAGCAGCCCTTCCGGGGGCAATCAGCCCCAGCATTTT; cdr3_aa: CASSPSGGNQPQHF
d_call: -; clone_size: once; v_call: TRBV4-3; j_call: TRBJ2-1; cdr3_nt: TGCGCCAGCAGCCAAGAGGTGGCAGGGGTCAGTGAGCAGTTCTTC; cdr3_aa: CASSQEVAGVSEQFF
d_call: TRBD1; clone_size: -; v_call: TRBV6-5; j_call: TRBJ1-4; cdr3_nt: TGTGCCAGCACCCACAGGGGCACTAATGAAAAACTGTTTTTT; cdr3_aa: CASTHRGTNEKLFF
d_call: -; clone_size: -; v_call: TRBV5-4; j_call: TRBJ1-1; cdr3_nt: TGTGCCAGCAGCTTGGATTCCCGCAGGGACACTGAAGCTTTCTTT; cdr3_aa: CASSLDSRRDTEAFF
d_call: -; clone_size: -; v_call: TRBV4-1; j_call: TRBJ1-2; cdr3_nt: TGCGCCAGCAGCCAAGAATGGCCGGGGTGGCATGGCTACACCTTC; cdr3_aa: CASSQEWPGWHGYTF
d_call: TRBD2; clone_size: -; v_call: TRBV2; j_call: TRBJ2-5; cdr3_nt: TGTGCCAGCAGTGTAAGAGGACTAGCACTGAGAGAGACCCAGTACTTC; cdr3_aa: CASSVRGLALRETQYF
d_call: -; clone_size: few; v_call: TRBV19; j_call: TRBJ1-2; cdr3_nt: TGTGCCAGTAGTATCCAGGTGGGCTATGGCTACACCTTC; cdr3_aa: CASSIQVGYGYTF
d_call: TRBD1; clone_size: -; v_call: TRBV4-3; j_call: TRBJ2-1; cdr3_nt: TGCGCCAGCAGCCAAGTTGGGACAGGGGGCGGTACGTACGCTGAGCAGTTCTTC; cdr3_aa: CASSQVGTGGGTYAEQFF
d_call: TRBD2; clone_size: -; v_call: TRBV5-6; j_call: TRBJ2-7; cdr3_nt: TGTGCCAGCAGCGTCCTGACGGGGGGGCTCTACGAGCAGTACTTC; cdr3_aa: CASSVLTGGLYEQYF
d_call: TRBD1; clone_size: -; v_call: TRBV5-4; j_call: TRBJ1-4; cdr3_nt: TGTGCCAGCAGCTCGGGACAGGGTTTCTCTAATGAAAAACTGTTTTTT; cdr3_aa: CASSSGQGFSNEKLFF
d_call: TRBD2; clone_size: -; v_call: TRBV7-7; j_call: TRBJ2-3; cdr3_nt: TGTGCTAGCAGCTTCCGGACTAGCGGGGGGGCAGATACGCAGTATTTT; cdr3_aa: CASSFRTSGGADTQYF
d_call: -; clone_size: -; v_call: TRBV13; j_call: TRBJ1-3; cdr3_nt: TGTGCCAGCAGCTCCATCTCTGGAAACACCATATATTTT; cdr3_aa: CASSSISGNTIYF
d_call: -; clone_size: -; v_call: TRBV6-5; j_call: TRBJ1-1; cdr3_nt: TGTGCCAGCAGTTACCAAGTAGCGAACACTGAAGCTTTCTTT; cdr3_aa: CASSYQVANTEAFF
d_call: -; clone_size: -; v_call: TRBV5-1; j_call: TRBJ1-1; cdr3_nt: TGCGCCAGCAGCCCAACGGGACAGAACACTGAAGCTTTCTTT; cdr3_aa: CASSPTGQNTEAFF
d_call: TRBD1; clone_size: few; v_call: TRBV6-1; j_call: TRBJ2-5; cdr3_nt: TGTGCCAGCAGTGGTAGGGGGCGAGAGACCCAGTACTTC; cdr3_aa: CASSGRGRETQYF
d_call: TRBD1; clone_size: few; v_call: TRBV2; j_call: TRBJ2-3; cdr3_nt: TGTGCCAGCAGGCTGGGACAGTCATCCACAGATACGCAGTATTTT; cdr3_aa: CASRLGQSSTDTQYF
d_call: TRBD1; clone_size: -; v_call: TRBV7-2; j_call: TRBJ1-6; cdr3_nt: TGTGCCAGCAGTCGGGGACAGGGGGCTGATTCACCCCTCCACTTT; cdr3_aa: CASSRGQGADSPLHF
d_call: -; clone_size: -; v_call: TRBV4-3; j_call: TRBJ1-6; cdr3_nt: TGCGCCAGCAGCCAAGAGACAGGATATAATTCACCCCTCCACTTT; cdr3_aa: CASSQETGYNSPLHF
d_call: TRBD1; clone_size: -; v_call: TRBV19; j_call: TRBJ1-6; cdr3_nt: TGTGCCAGTAATTTGGACAGGGTTGGCTCACCCCTCCACTTT; cdr3_aa: CASNLDRVGSPLHF
d_call: -; clone_size: -; v_call: TRBV27; j_call: TRBJ1-2; cdr3_nt: TGTGCCAGCAGTTTTAGAGCGAACTATGGCTACACCTTC; cdr3_aa: CASSFRANYGYTF
d_call: -; clone_size: -; v_call: TRBV20-1; j_call: TRBJ2-7; cdr3_nt: TGCAGTGCTTCAGGTCCCTACGAGCAGTACTTC; cdr3_aa: CSASGPYEQYF
d_call: -; clone_size: few; v_call: TRBV25-1; j_call: TRBJ1-2; cdr3_nt: TGTGCCAGCAGTGAATATTCAGGTCTCTCTAACTATGGCTACACCTTC; cdr3_aa: CASSEYSGLSNYGYTF
d_call: TRBD1; clone_size: -; v_call: TRBV7-9; j_call: TRBJ1-1; cdr3_nt: TGTGCCAGCAGCTTAACAGGGGGCGCGACTGAAGCTTTCTTT; cdr3_aa: CASSLTGGATEAFF
d_call: -; clone_size: -; v_call: TRBV7-2; j_call: TRBJ1-5; cdr3_nt: TGTGCCAGCAGCTTAGGGGCCAATCAGCCCCAGCATTTT; cdr3_aa: CASSLGANQPQHF
d_call: -; clone_size: -; v_call: TRBV5-1; j_call: TRBJ1-3; cdr3_nt: TGCGCCAGCAGCTTGGAGGGGATCTCTGGAAACACCATATATTTT; cdr3_aa: CASSLEGISGNTIYF
d_call: TRBD1; clone_size: -; v_call: TRBV11-2; j_call: TRBJ2-3; cdr3_nt: TGTGCCAGCAGTTCAAGACAGGGAGTAGATACGCAGTATTTT; cdr3_aa: CASSSRQGVDTQYF
d_call: TRBD2; clone_size: few; v_call: TRBV5-8; j_call: TRBJ2-7; cdr3_nt: TGTGCCAGCAGCTTGGTTGGCGGGAGCGGGGGAGGATACGAGCAGTACTTC; cdr3_aa: CASSLVGGSGGGYEQYF
d_call: TRBD1; clone_size: -; v_call: TRBV4-1; j_call: TRBJ2-7; cdr3_nt: TGCGCCAGCAGCCAAGAACCCACAGGGGCGTACGAGCAGTACTTC; cdr3_aa: CASSQEPTGAYEQYF
d_call: -; clone_size: -; v_call: TRBV19; j_call: TRBJ1-2; cdr3_nt: TGTGCCAGTAGTAGCCCCGGGGGCTATGGCTACACCTTC; cdr3_aa: CASSSPGGYGYTF
d_call: TRBD1; clone_size: -; v_call: TRBV7-6; j_call: TRBJ2-7; cdr3_nt: TGTGCCAGCAGCTTAGGACAGGGAGACGAGCAGTACTTC; cdr3_aa: CASSLGQGDEQYF
d_call: TRBD2; clone_size: -; v_call: TRBV10-3; j_call: TRBJ2-1; cdr3_nt: TGTGCCATCAGTGACCGCGGGGGGGCGATCAATGAGCAGTTCTTC; cdr3_aa: CAISDRGGAINEQFF
d_call: TRBD2; clone_size: -; v_call: TRBV10-3; j_call: TRBJ2-5; cdr3_nt: TGTGCCATCAGCCGGACGGGGGGCCAAGAGACCCAGTACTTC; cdr3_aa: CAISRTGGQETQYF
d_call: TRBD1; clone_size: -; v_call: TRBV6-5; j_call: TRBJ1-5; cdr3_nt: TGTGCCAGCAGTCCGGAACAGGGGAGGCGACAGCCCCAGCATTTT; cdr3_aa: CASSPEQGRRQPQHF
d_call: -; clone_size: -; v_call: TRBV6-5; j_call: TRBJ2-5; cdr3_nt: TGTGCCAGCAGTCCCCTAATCCAAGAGACCCAGTACTTC; cdr3_aa: CASSPLIQETQYF
d_call: TRBD1; clone_size: -; v_call: TRBV5-1; j_call: TRBJ1-1; cdr3_nt: TGCGCCAGCAGCTTGGTTTCAGGGGGCGAATTCCGGGGTTTCTTT; cdr3_aa: CASSLVSGGEFRGFF
d_call: -; clone_size: -; v_call: TRBV5-5; j_call: TRBJ2-5; cdr3_nt: TGTGCCAGCACCCCCAGGGGCGAAGAGACCCAGTACTTC; cdr3_aa: CASTPRGEETQYF
d_call: -; clone_size: -; v_call: TRBV11-2; j_call: TRBJ2-7; cdr3_nt: TGTGCCAGCAGCTTAGATATTACTATCGACCGACAGCAGTACTTC; cdr3_aa: CASSLDITIDRQQYF
d_call: TRBD1; clone_size: once; v_call: TRBV6-4; j_call: TRBJ1-1; cdr3_nt: TGTGCCAGCAGTCCCGACAGGGTGAACACTGAAGCTTTCTTT; cdr3_aa: CASSPDRVNTEAFF
d_call: TRBD1; clone_size: few; v_call: TRBV7-3; j_call: TRBJ1-2; cdr3_nt: TGTGCCAGCAGCTCCCGGACAGGGGGTGACTACACCTTC; cdr3_aa: CASSSRTGGDYTF
d_call: -; clone_size: few; v_call: TRBV13; j_call: TRBJ1-2; cdr3_nt: TGTGCCAGCAGCTTAGAGGGAGGTCGTTACGGCTACACCTTC; cdr3_aa: CASSLEGGRYGYTF